Presented here are 32 T cell receptor beta chains from one specimen sequenced in a study of shared clonotypes between healthy human individuals. Libraries were prepared by immunoSEQ multiplex PCR; TCRdb keeps only in-frame clonotypes and omits some of them. This table has about 2 million clones, roughly 95% appearing once. CD45RO-negative cells were positively selected for CCR7, leaving out terminally differentiated effector memory CD45RA+ cells. The sample consisted of naive CD8+ T cells sorted from blood. The source is a man between 18 and 35 years old in good health.

The CDR3 bases are TGTGCCAGCAGTACTAGGGGCCAAGAGACCCAGTACTTC. This sequence encodes CASSTRGQETQYF. V and J are TRBV6-5 and TRBJ2-5, with D possibly called TRBD1 or TRBD2 (5 bases each). CDR1 and CDR2 (germline): MNHEY, SVGAGI. V was clipped by 5 bases and J by 1 base, with 8 bases between them. The CDR3 spans 13 residues.

CDR3 coding DNA: TGTGCCTGGAGTAGAACGACCACCAGTGAAAAACTGTTTTTT. This sequence encodes CAWSRTTTSEKLFF. This chain uses TRBV30 with TRBJ1-4; D gene ambiguous. Per the germline V gene, CDR1 is GTSNPN and CDR2 is SVGIG (reference sequence). Trimming took 2 bases from V and 7 from J, leaving 14 bases between them. This CDR3 is 14 amino acids long. The variable domain in full, completed from reference TRBV30 and TRBJ1-4, reads SQTIHQWPATLVQPVGSPLSLECTVEGTSNPNLYWYRQAAGRGLQLLFYSVGIGQISSEVPQNLSASRPQDRQFILSSKKLLLSDSGFYLCAWSRTTTSEKLFFGSGTQLSVL.

The V call is TRBV28, the J call TRBJ1-6; TRBD1 matches 7 bases. Germline V gives CDR1 MDHEN, CDR2 SYDVKM. V lost 5 bases, J lost 6 bases, and 4 bases stayed unmatched. The CDR3 is 14 residues long. CDR3 nucleotide sequence: TGTGCCAGCAGTCGGGACAGCTTTAATTCACCCCTCCACTTT. This encodes CASSRDSFNSPLHF.

V usage is TRBV2 and J usage is TRBJ2-5; D remains ambiguous. From germline, CDR1 is SNHLY and CDR2 FYNNEI. Trimming cost V 3 bases and J 1 base, with 9 bases left between them. The CDR3 length is 14 residues. In nucleotides, the CDR3 is TGTGCCAGCAGTGAGGGTGGAAGCCAAGAGACCCAGTACTTC. Translated, it gives CASSEGGSQETQYF.

This chain joins TRBV2 and TRBJ2-2, with D perhaps TRBD1 (6 bases). This CDR3 has 14 amino acids. Trimming took 5 bases from V and 4 from J, leaving 11 bases between them. Germline V lookup: CDR1 SNHLY, CDR2 FYNNEI. CDR3 sequence: CASSRDKLTGELFF. The CDR3 coding sequence is TGTGCCAGCAGTCGGGACAAACTCACCGGGGAGCTGTTTTTT. Combining the CDR3 with reference TRBV2 and TRBJ2-2 gives the whole variable domain EPEVTQTPSHQVTQMGQEVILRCVPISNHLYFYWYRQILGQKVEFLVSFYNNEISEKSEIFDDQFSVERPDGSNFTLKIRSTKLEDSAMYFCASSRDKLTGELFFGEGSRLTVL.

The V call is TRBV5-6, the J call TRBJ2-1; 10 bases match TRBD2. The V and J ends lost 4 bases and 3 bases, in that order; junction bases with no gene match: 7. The CDR3 has 16 residues. In germline, CDR1 is SGHDT, CDR2 YYEEEE. This CDR3 is CASSIQLAGFYNEQFF. The CDR3 DNA reads as TGTGCCAGCAGCATACAACTAGCGGGGTTCTACAATGAGCAGTTCTTC.

The chain couples TRBV15 to TRBJ2-7; D is possibly TRBD1 (5 bases). The V and J ends lost 0 bases and 3 bases respectively, with 12 bases between them. The CDR3 has 15 amino acids. Looked up from germline, CDR1 is LNHNV and CDR2 is YYDKDF (reference sequence). CDR3 protein: CATSRDLRQIYEQYF. For the CDR3, the DNA is TGTGCCACCAGCAGAGATTTGCGACAGATCTACGAGCAGTACTTC.

CDR3 loop: CASSANIAWQYF. The DNA for the CDR3 is TGTGCCAGCAGCGCAAATATAGCTTGGCAGTACTTC. This chain connects TRBV7-9 to TRBJ2-7; no clear D gene. The CDR3 has 12 amino acids. Trimming shortened V by 5 bases and J by 9 bases, and 14 bases separated the two germline ends. From germline, CDR1 is SEHNR and CDR2 FQNEAQ (reference sequence).

The rearrangement joins TRBV11-1 to TRBJ2-2; D is unclear. Germline loops: CDR1 SGHAT, CDR2 FQDESV (reference sequence). V lost 4 bases, J lost 0 bases, and 3 bases lay in between. The length of the CDR3 is 13 residues. The CDR3 region has the DNA TGTGCCAGCAGCTGGGCGAACACCGGGGAGCTGTTTTTT. This codes for CASSWANTGELFF.

The chain joins TRBV6-5 to TRBJ1-6; tentatively, D is TRBD1 (5 bases). V gave up 4 bases and J gave up 10 bases, with 14 bases separating them. The germline CDR1 and CDR2 sequences are MNHEY and SVGAGI. The length of the CDR3 is 14 residues. CDR3 DNA: TGTGCCAGCAGTTTAGTTCCAGGGTTCTCACCCCTCCACTTT. This gives the protein CASSLVPGFSPLHF.

The rearrangement joins TRBV7-2 to TRBJ2-7, with D perhaps matching TRBD1 or TRBD2 (5 bases each). Germline V CDR1 and CDR2: SGHTA, FQGNSA. The CDR3 runs to 12 residues. V was cut by 4 bases and J by 6 bases, with 10 bases left in between. This chain's CDR3 is CASSSLGTEQYF. For the CDR3, the DNA is TGTGCCAGCAGCTCGCTAGGGACCGAGCAGTACTTC.

V is TRBV9 and J is TRBJ2-5; TRBD1 agrees at 8 bases. J gave up 3 bases and V 4 bases, and 5 bases lay outside the gene matches. The germline gives CDR1 SGDLS, CDR2 YYNGEE. The length of the CDR3 is 14 residues. The chain's CDR3 is CASSPEDREETQYF. CDR3 DNA sequence: TGTGCCAGCAGCCCCGAGGACAGGGAAGAGACCCAGTACTTC. Drawing the rest from reference TRBV9 and TRBJ2-5, the complete variable domain is DSGVTQTPKHLITATGQRVTLRCSPRSGDLSVYWYQQSLDQGLQFLIQYYNGEERAKGNILERFSAQQFPDLHSELNLSSLELGDSALYFCASSPEDREETQYFGPGTRLLVL.

V usage is TRBV11-3 and J usage is TRBJ2-4; D ambiguous. Trimming cost V 5 bases and J 0 bases, with 14 bases left between them. Germline V lookup: CDR1 SGHNT, CDR2 YENEEA. The CDR3 is 16 residues long. CDR3 loop: CASSRYVKVAKNIQYF. For the CDR3, the DNA is TGTGCCAGCAGCCGCTATGTTAAGGTAGCCAAAAACATTCAGTACTTC.

The DNA for the CDR3 is TGTGCCAGCAGTGGAAGTGTCGGGACAGATACGCAGTATTTT. Translated: CASSGSVGTDTQYF. The chain combines TRBV2 with TRBJ2-3; D is ambiguous. CDR1 SNHLY and CDR2 FYNNEI come from the germline V gene. V gave up 4 bases and J gave up 3 bases, with 11 bases separating them. The CDR3 runs 14 residues.

V is TRBV10-1 and J is TRBJ2-7; 7 bases are a match to TRBD1. Germline V gene lookup returns CDR1 WNHNN and CDR2 SYGVQD (reference sequence). There are 15 residues in the CDR3. J gave up 2 bases and V 3 bases, and 7 bases lay outside the gene matches. CDR3 residues: CASSEGGTETYEQYF. DNA for the CDR3: TGCGCCAGCAGTGAAGGTGGGACAGAAACCTACGAGCAGTACTTC.

This clone is a singleton in its sample. The J gene is TRBJ1-3, the V gene TRBV7-9, with a weak D call TRBD1 (6 bases). Trimming cost V 4 bases and J 7 bases, with 11 bases left between them. CDR1 SEHNR and CDR2 FQNEAQ come from the germline V gene (reference sequence). This CDR3 region has 13 residues. The CDR3 coding sequence is TGTGCCAGCAGCTCAGGGGCTCAGAACACCATATATTTT. This gives the protein CASSSGAQNTIYF.

Only one count was recorded for this clone. The V and J genes are TRBV6-5 and TRBJ1-4; no clear D gene. The CDR3 is 12 amino acids. Trimming removed 4 bases from V and 7 bases from J, with 7 bases in between. Germline CDR1 is MNHEY and CDR2 is SVGAGI. CDR3 DNA: TGTGCCAGCAGTTCCGGAACTGAAAAACTGTTTTTT. This codes for CASSSGTEKLFF.

The chain joins TRBV6-5 to TRBJ2-2; D may match TRBD1 or TRBD2 (6 bases each). Trimming pared 0 bases from V and 7 bases from J, leaving 15 bases between. This CDR3 contains 16 residues. Germline CDR1 is MNHEY and CDR2 is SVGAGI. The CDR3 protein is CASSYSPGARIGELFF. CDR3 DNA: TGTGCCAGCAGTTACTCGCCGGGGGCGAGAATCGGGGAGCTGTTTTTT.

The chain couples TRBV27 to TRBJ2-1; D possibly corresponds to TRBD1 (5 bases). CDR3 length: 18 residues. Trimming took off 4 bases at V and 7 bases at J, with 26 bases between the two ends. Germline-derived CDR1 and CDR2 are MNHEY and SMNVEV (reference sequence). The CDR3 sequence is CASSSDLVGAPSTNEQFF. CDR3 in DNA: TGTGCCAGCAGTTCCGACCTCGTAGGGGCTCCCTCTACGAATGAGCAGTTCTTC.

This clone has a single count. The V gene is TRBV15, the J gene TRBJ1-1, with D maybe TRBD1 (5 bases). Per germline, CDR1 LNHNV and CDR2 YYDKDF (reference sequence). V dropped 3 bases and J dropped 3 bases, with 14 bases sitting between them. The CDR3 totals 15 residues. CDR3 region: CATSSPNIGDTEAFF. For the CDR3, the DNA is TGTGCCACCAGCAGCCCAAACATAGGGGACACTGAAGCTTTCTTT.

The J gene is TRBJ2-7, the V gene TRBV28; 9 bases line up with TRBD1. The ends lost 6 bases at V and 6 bases at J; junction bases unmatched: 9. The CDR3 consists of 14 residues. Germline V gene lookup returns CDR1 MDHEN and CDR2 SYDVKM. The CDR3 DNA is TGTGCCAGCAGCCGACAGGGGGGAGGTGGCGAGCAGTACTTC. Protein: CASSRQGGGGEQYF.

The V call is TRBV30, the J call TRBJ2-7; the D gene is possibly TRBD1 (6 bases). Trimming removed 1 base at V and 3 bases at J, with 13 bases between. CDR3 length: 14 amino acids. Germline CDR1 and CDR2: GTSNPN and SVGIG (reference sequence). The CDR3 loop is CAWSDRDTNYEQYF. Written as DNA, the CDR3 is TGTGCCTGGAGTGACCGGGACACAAACTACGAGCAGTACTTC.

This clone came up once. The chain joins TRBV7-6 to TRBJ1-1, with D unresolved. CDR1 and CDR2 from the germline V gene are SGHVS and FNYEAQ. The CDR3 loop spans 12 amino acids. Deletions cut 4 bases from V and 0 bases from J, with 3 bases between. The CDR3 protein is CASSYMNTEAFF. CDR3 bases: TGTGCCAGCAGCTATATGAACACTGAAGCTTTCTTT.

Regarding this clone: The same CDR3 arises from other DNA sequences in this sample as well. The chain joins TRBV4-3 to TRBJ2-7; 14 bases map to TRBD2. V lost 4 bases to trimming and J lost 4 bases; unmatched junction nucleotides: 3. CDR3 length equals 15 residues. Germline assignment: CDR1 LGHNA and CDR2 YSLEER. In DNA, the CDR3 is TGCGCCAGCAGCCTCGGGACTAGCGGGAGTTACGAGCAGTACTTC. It yields the protein CASSLGTSGSYEQYF.

The chain uses TRBV4-1 and TRBJ2-7; D is ambiguous. Trimming removed 3 bases at V and 3 bases at J, with 9 bases between. CDR1 and CDR2 (germline): MGHRA, YSYEKL. This CDR3 comprises 13 residues. As DNA, the CDR3 is TGCGCCAGCAGCCAGAACGACGGCTACGAGCAGTACTTC. Its protein product is CASSQNDGYEQYF.

The chain combines TRBV25-1 with TRBJ2-5, with no clear D. The CDR3 sequence is 12 residues long. V lost 0 bases and J 4 bases, leaving 3 bases between the germline ends. CDR1 and CDR2 (germline): MGHDK, SYGVNS. CDR3 nucleotides: TGTGCCAGCAGTGAATATTCAGAGACCCAGTACTTC. Translation: CASSEYSETQYF.

This chain uses TRBV27 with TRBJ2-2; the D is unclear. This CDR3 contains 17 residues. V was cut by 1 base and J by 2 bases, with 14 bases left in between. Looked up from germline, CDR1 is MNHEY and CDR2 is SMNVEV (reference sequence). The CDR3 DNA follows: TGTGCCAGCAGTTTATTTCCCCGAGACAAAAACACCGGGGAGCTGTTTTTT. Protein product: CASSLFPRDKNTGELFF.

The chain is built from TRBV7-9 and TRBJ2-4; weak D call: TRBD1 (5 bases). V was shortened by 3 bases and J by 7 bases, with 13 bases between the two germline ends. The V gene's germline CDR1 is SEHNR and CDR2 FQNEAQ (reference sequence). The CDR3 sequence is 14 residues long. Here the CDR3 reads CASSLTDSNNIQYF. The CDR3 DNA sequence: TGTGCCAGCAGCTTGACCGACAGCAATAACATTCAGTACTTC.

This chain joins TRBV10-3 and TRBJ1-5, with a weak D call TRBD1 (5 bases). The V gene's germline CDR1 is ENHRY and CDR2 SYGVKD. The CDR3 sequence is 16 residues long. V was shortened by 3 bases and J by 4 bases, with 16 bases between the two germline ends. The CDR3 nucleotides read TGTGCCATCAGTGATGGGGGACGCGGGGTAAATCAGCCCCAGCATTTT. This encodes CAISDGGRGVNQPQHF.

The chain has TRBV2 and TRBJ2-7; possibly TRBD1 for D (6 bases). The V and J ends lost 5 bases and 2 bases respectively, with 16 bases between them. The CDR3 has 15 amino acids. CDR1 is SNHLY, CDR2 FYNNEI, per germline. As DNA, the CDR3 is TGTGCCAGCAGTTCACCCGGGGACACGACCTACGAGCAGTACTTC. This translates into CASSSPGDTTYEQYF.

The V and J genes are TRBV5-4 and TRBJ2-7; 14 nucleotides match TRBD2. The trim removed 3 bases at V and 5 bases at J, leaving 7 bases unmatched. The CDR3 runs to 16 residues. The germline CDR1 and CDR2 sequences are SGHNT and YYREEE (reference sequence). In nucleotides, the CDR3 is TGTGCCAGCAGCTCCCTGGGACTAGCGGGAGCAAACGAGCAGTACTTC. This gives the protein CASSSLGLAGANEQYF.

This clone was recorded only once. The gene calls are TRBV7-8 and TRBJ2-3; 9 positions match TRBD1. V lost 0 bases and J lost 5; bases outside the gene matches: 3. The length of the CDR3 is 15 residues. Germline V gene lookup returns CDR1 SGHVS and CDR2 FQNEAQ. The CDR3 loop reads CASSLADRGLDTQYF. CDR3 DNA: TGTGCCAGCAGCTTAGCGGACAGGGGTTTAGATACGCAGTATTTT.